This note documents a single TCR beta chain sequence. No antigen is known for it. With V trimmed by 2 bases and J by 6 bases, 11 bases remained unmatched. CDR3 size: 17 residues. Germline V gives CDR1 WNHNN, CDR2 SYGVQD (reference sequence). This specimen comes from a study of cytomegalovirus exposure and HLA in healthy donors. The study, taken as a whole, reports: Testing in vitro showed a few CMV-associated chains specific for CMV antigens. The finding came from a later analysis; first-cohort TCR clusters tended to co-occur in the 95 to 150 validation repertoires.

Assay: immunoSEQ multiplex PCR; the TCRdb copy retains only in-frame clones and omits some. The repertoire consists of about 120,000 clones, with approximately 89% occurring once and the leading ten covering 1% to 1.5%. The clonotype was recovered from a woman younger than 35 in good health and CMV-seronegative. The gene calls are TRBV10-1 and TRBJ2-1, with TRBD2 matching 9 bases. The specimen was PBMCs. The chain's CDR3 is CASSESGLAGYSNEQFF. Written as DNA, the CDR3 is TGCGCCAGCAGTGAGAGCGGGCTAGCGGGGTACTCCAATGAGCAGTTCTTC.